The following is a T cell receptor beta chain sequence with its context. This specimen belongs to a study of blood T cell repertoires in COVID-19. Sequencing used immunoSEQ multiplex PCR; TCRdb keeps in-frame clones, though not all of them. This sample carries a few hundred thousand clones, nearly 90% of them seen once, and the ten largest clones take approximately 10%. The sequencing sample was made of peripheral blood. This sequence originates from a woman aged 25 to 39 with COVID-19, enrolled during active disease.

CDR3 region: CASSSTGSNTGELFF. The CDR3 nucleotides are TGTGCCAGCAGCTCGACAGGGTCGAACACCGGGGAGCTGTTTTTT. The chain links TRBV5-5 to TRBJ2-2, with 7 bases aligning to TRBD1. The CDR3 has 15 amino acids. The J segment lost 0 bases and the V segment lost 3 bases, leaving 2 bases of the junction unmatched. Germline V gene lookup returns CDR1 SGHKS and CDR2 YYEKEE (reference sequence).